The 32 T cell receptor beta chains below come from one sample, sequenced in a study of CD8+ T cells in alopecia areata. The sequencing template was cDNA reverse transcribed from extracted RNA. Using immunoSEQ multiplex PCR, the repertoire was profiled, and TCRdb retains in-frame clones only, with some absent. The table has 200,000 to 250,000 clones, more than 45% seen once; the top ten hold about 1.4%. Indicated treatment: oral pan-JAK inhibitor, 5-10 mg twice daily. The sample consisted of CD4+ T cells sorted from blood, taken at week 4, from a patient treated with tofacitinib. The receptors here all came from a human donor with alopecia areata.

J is TRBJ2-7 and V is TRBV7-9; D remains unclear. There are 15 residues in the CDR3. Germline V gene data show CDR1 as SEHNR and CDR2 as FQNEAQ (reference sequence). With 2 bases removed from V and 0 bases from J, the gap between germline ends came to 11 bases. The CDR3 region has the DNA TGTGCCAGCAGCTTAAACAAGGGTAACTCCTACGAGCAGTACTTC. It translates to CASSLNKGNSYEQYF.

The chain carries TRBV4-3 and TRBJ2-1, with TRBD2 matching 9 bases. Germline CDR1 LGHNA, CDR2 YSLEER. V dropped 0 bases and J dropped 9; count of bases not matched to a gene: 12. The CDR3 has 17 amino acids. As DNA, the CDR3 is TGCGCCAGCAGCCAAGATGGCGGGGGGGCCGGATCGGGTGAGCAGTTCTTC. The encoded protein is CASSQDGGGAGSGEQFF.

The sample holds a few counts of this clone. This chain uses TRBV29-1 with TRBJ2-7; D is perhaps TRBD1 (5 bases). Trimming left V 1 base short and J 5 bases short, with 12 bases between. CDR1 is SQVTM, CDR2 ANQGSEA, per germline. CDR3 length: 13 residues. CDR3 nucleotide sequence: TGCAGCGTTGAAGGCCAGGGTAGGGACGAGCAGTACTTC. Its protein product is CSVEGQGRDEQYF.

This CDR3 reads CSVELAGVPGGDQYF. The CDR3 DNA follows: TGCAGCGTCGAACTAGCGGGGGTTCCTGGCGGGGACCAGTACTTC. The genes are TRBV29-1 and TRBJ2-5; 11 bases agree with TRBD2. Germline V gene lookup returns CDR1 SQVTM and CDR2 ANQGSEA. J lost 10 bases, V lost 6 bases, and 16 bases had no gene match. The CDR3 spans 15 residues. The variable domain in full, completed from reference TRBV29-1 and TRBJ2-5, reads SAVISQKPSRDICQRGTSLTIQCQVDSQVTMMFWYRQQPGQSLTLIATANQGSEATYESGFVIDKFPISRPNLTFSTLTVSNMSPEDSSIYLCSVELAGVPGGDQYFGPGTRLLVL.

The chain recombines TRBV29-1 with TRBJ1-6, with D tentatively TRBD1 (5 bases). The CDR3 contains 13 residues. Germline loops: CDR1 SQVTM, CDR2 ANQGSEA. Trimming pared 6 bases from V and 8 bases from J, leaving 14 bases between. The CDR3 DNA reads TGCAGCGTCCAGGGAGAGATGGATTCACCCCTCCACTTT. Translation gives CSVQGEMDSPLHF.

This rearrangement joins TRBV25-1 to TRBJ1-6; weak D call: TRBD1 (5 bases). Germline CDR1 MGHDK, CDR2 SYGVNS. V lost 2 bases, J lost 10 bases, and 12 bases lay in between. This CDR3 has 14 amino acids. The CDR3 here is CASSEAGKRSPLHF. For the CDR3, the DNA is TGTGCCAGCAGTGAAGCAGGGAAACGGTCACCCCTCCACTTT. Full variable domain (rest looked up from reference TRBV25-1 and TRBJ1-6): EADIYQTPRYLVIGTGKKITLECSQTMGHDKMYWYQQDPGMELHLIHYSYGVNSTEKGDLSSESTVSRIRTEHFPLTLESARPSHTSQYLCASSEAGKRSPLHFGNGTRLTVT.

V and J are TRBV30 and TRBJ2-7; TRBD1 matches 7 bases. The CDR3 consists of 13 residues. The germline V gene encodes CDR1 GTSNPN and CDR2 SVGIG (reference sequence). J lost 6 bases, V lost 0 bases, and 5 bases had no gene match. Written as DNA, the CDR3 is TGTGCCTGGAGTGTACAGGGGCCCTCCGAGCAGTACTTC. Translating gives CAWSVQGPSEQYF.

This rearrangement joins TRBV4-2 to TRBJ2-2; TRBD2 matches 7 bases. CDR1 is LGHNA, CDR2 YNFKEQ, per germline. With 1 base clipped from V and 7 bases from J, the junction kept 9 bases outside the gene matches. The CDR3 covers 16 residues. CDR3 sequence (DNA): TGTGCCAGCAGCCAAGGCCCAGCGGGGACGAGCGGGGAGCTGTTTTTT. Its protein is CASSQGPAGTSGELFF.

The CDR3 spells CASSQDGGSSYNSPLHF. The CDR3 DNA sequence: TGCGCCAGCAGCCAAGATGGGGGCAGCTCCTATAATTCACCCCTCCACTTT. The chain recombines TRBV4-1 with TRBJ1-6; the D gene is possibly TRBD1 (6 bases). CDR1 is MGHRA, CDR2 YSYEKL, per germline. The CDR3 runs 17 residues. Trimming cost V 0 bases and J 0 bases, with 9 bases left between them.

The V and J genes are TRBV29-1 and TRBJ2-7; D is possibly TRBD1 or TRBD2 (5 bases each). CDR1 SQVTM and CDR2 ANQGSEA come from the germline V gene. This CDR3 region has 13 residues. Trimming took 7 bases from V and 7 from J, leaving 20 bases between them. The CDR3 region has the DNA TGCAGCGCTCTGAGGGGCGGAGGTGGGGAGCAGTACTTC. This encodes CSALRGGGGEQYF.

The chain joins TRBV25-1 to TRBJ1-4, with TRBD1 as a possible D gene (5 bases). V was pared by 6 bases and J by 3 bases, with 14 bases between. The length of the CDR3 is 15 residues. The germline V gene encodes CDR1 MGHDK and CDR2 SYGVNS. The CDR3 bases are TGTGCCAGCAGGGGGATGGACACGGCTAATGAAAAACTGTTTTTT. Translation: CASRGMDTANEKLFF.

This chain joins TRBV29-1 and TRBJ2-7; a possible D gene is TRBD2 (6 bases). The germline V gene has CDR1 SQVTM and CDR2 ANQGSEA. The CDR3 sequence is 13 residues long. The V end lost 5 bases, the J end lost 0 bases, and 11 bases lay between the germline ends. Here the CDR3 reads CSVWRVGSYEQYF. CDR3 DNA: TGCAGCGTTTGGAGGGTTGGCTCCTACGAGCAGTACTTC.

Comment on this clone: The junction departs from germline at one end; a sequencing error may be responsible. CDR3 sequence (DNA): TGCAGCGTACACCCAGGGGACCCCACTAAAGCTTTCTTT. Its translation is CSVHPGDPTKAFF. The V gene is TRBV29-1, the J gene TRBJ1-1; possible D gene TRBD1, 6 bases. Germline V gene data show CDR1 as SQVTM and CDR2 as ANQGSEA. CDR3 length: 13 residues.

This chain connects TRBV6-6 to TRBJ1-2; D perhaps matches TRBD1 (5 bases). CDR3 length: 15 amino acids. V lost 6 bases, J lost 8 bases, and 22 bases lay in between. Germline-derived CDR1 and CDR2 are MNHNY and SVGAGI (reference sequence). CDR3 nucleotides: TGTGCCAGCAGGCAATCAACCGACAGCGGGCCAGGCTACACCTTC. It encodes CASRQSTDSGPGYTF.

This chain connects TRBV7-2 to TRBJ2-7; D uncertain. Trimming pared 1 base from V and 5 bases from J, leaving 12 bases between. This CDR3 has 14 amino acids. In germline, CDR1 is SGHTA, CDR2 FQGNSA. The CDR3 protein is CASSLEMRSHEQYF. Written as DNA, the CDR3 is TGTGCCAGCAGCTTAGAGATGCGGTCCCACGAGCAGTACTTC.

The V and J genes are TRBV4-3 and TRBJ1-6; D remains ambiguous. CDR1 and CDR2 (germline): LGHNA, YSLEER. Trimming shortened V by 0 bases and J by 8 bases, and 8 bases separated the two germline ends. CDR3 length: 14 amino acids. CDR3 sequence: CASSQEYRDSPLHF. CDR3 DNA: TGCGCCAGCAGCCAAGAGTATAGGGATTCACCCCTCCACTTT.

The chain joins TRBV10-3 to TRBJ2-2; TRBD1 agrees at 9 bases. Germline CDR1 ENHRY, CDR2 SYGVKD. CDR3 length: 15 amino acids. The junction had 6 bases not matched to a gene; V was cut back by 5 bases and J by 5 bases. The CDR3 region is CAISKTGGDTGELFF. DNA for the CDR3: TGTGCCATCAGTAAAACAGGGGGCGATACCGGGGAGCTGTTTTTT.

J is TRBJ2-2 and V is TRBV29-1; 7 nucleotides align to TRBD1. The germline CDR1 and CDR2 sequences are SQVTM and ANQGSEA. The CDR3 has 12 amino acids. The CDR3 region is CGGQPYTGELFF. Written as DNA, the CDR3 is TGCGGGGGACAGCCCTACACCGGGGAGCTGTTTTTT.

CDR3: CASSQGGNSPLHF. The CDR3, as DNA: TGCGCCAGCAGCCAGGGGGGAAATTCACCCCTCCACTTT. The rearrangement uses TRBV5-1 and TRBJ1-6, with 7 bases lining up with TRBD1. Germline loops: CDR1 SGHRS, CDR2 YFSETQ. The CDR3 runs 13 residues. V was clipped by 4 bases and J by 7 bases; unmatched bases: 2.

The J gene is TRBJ2-5, the V gene TRBV7-9; 9 nucleotides align to TRBD1. V lost 8 bases and J lost 3; bases outside the gene matches: 16. There are 17 residues in the CDR3. Germline V lookup: CDR1 SEHNR, CDR2 FQNEAQ (reference sequence). The CDR3 DNA follows: TGTGCCAGCCAGGGTTTGGGACAGGGAAAGGAGGAAGAGACCCAGTACTTC. It yields the protein CASQGLGQGKEEETQYF.

This clone was seen a handful of times. V usage is TRBV4-3 and J usage is TRBJ2-3; the D gene is possibly TRBD2 (5 bases). The CDR3 length is 15 residues. V was shortened by 3 bases and J by 3 bases, with 13 bases between the two germline ends. CDR1 is LGHNA and CDR2 is YSLEER in the germline V gene. CDR3 sequence reads: CASSQEAAFTDTQYF. CDR3 in DNA: TGCGCCAGCAGCCAGGAGGCGGCTTTTACAGATACGCAGTATTTT.

This clone was seen a single time. This chain joins TRBV5-6 and TRBJ1-6; D unclear. V was cut by 3 bases and J by 3 bases, with 10 bases left in between. This CDR3 comprises 15 residues. The germline gives CDR1 SGHDT, CDR2 YYEEEE. CDR3 region: CASSSFGDYNSPLHF. As DNA, the CDR3 is TGTGCCAGCAGCTCCTTTGGGGACTATAATTCACCCCTCCACTTT.

This clone was found a few times. The chain links TRBV10-1 to TRBJ1-1, with D uncertain. The germline V and J ends were trimmed by 3 bases and 1 base, with 9 bases remaining between them. CDR1 is WNHNN, CDR2 SYGVQD, per germline (reference sequence). This CDR3 has 14 residues. The CDR3 loop is CASSEQFGNTEAFF. DNA for the CDR3: TGCGCCAGCAGTGAACAATTTGGGAACACTGAAGCTTTCTTT.

The V and J genes are TRBV27 and TRBJ2-7, with TRBD1 matching 7 bases. The trim removed 5 bases at V and 0 bases at J, leaving 7 bases unmatched. Germline CDR1 reads MNHEY; CDR2 reads SMNVEV (reference sequence). CDR3 length: 15 amino acids. The CDR3 sequence: CASSPDRQSSYEQYF. The DNA for the CDR3 is TGTGCCAGCAGTCCGGACAGGCAAAGCTCCTACGAGCAGTACTTC.

V and J are TRBV4-3 and TRBJ2-2, with D perhaps given as TRBD1 or TRBD2 (5 bases each). The CDR3 has 17 amino acids. Germline lookup yields CDR1 LGHNA and CDR2 YSLEER. Trimming removed 1 base from V and 0 bases from J, with 12 bases in between. The CDR3 DNA sequence: TGCGCCAGCAGCCAAGCACCCGGGACGCCGAACACCGGGGAGCTGTTTTTT. Amino acid sequence: CASSQAPGTPNTGELFF.

This rearrangement joins TRBV5-6 to TRBJ2-7, with a tentative D call TRBD1 (5 bases). Germline CDR1 and CDR2: SGHDT and YYEEEE. V gave up 2 bases and J gave up 5 bases, with 14 bases separating them. This CDR3 contains 14 residues. CDR3 in amino acids: CASSFALDRNEQYF. CDR3 nucleotide sequence: TGTGCCAGCAGCTTCGCCCTCGACAGAAACGAGCAGTACTTC.

This sequence joins TRBV2 and TRBJ2-7; 8 bases agree with TRBD1. The ends lost 7 bases at V and 1 base at J; junction bases unmatched: 3. This CDR3 is built from 13 residues. CDR1 is SNHLY, CDR2 FYNNEI, per germline. The CDR3 bases are TGTGCCAGCACGAGACAGGGGTCCTACGAGCAGTACTTC. Translation gives CASTRQGSYEQYF.

The V call is TRBV2, the J call TRBJ2-1; 11 bases fit TRBD1. The CDR3 covers 14 residues. The germline CDR1 and CDR2 sequences are SNHLY and FYNNEI. V shed 8 bases and J 9 bases; nucleotides not matched to a gene: 9. The CDR3: CASSTGQGVIEQFF. The DNA of the CDR3 is TGTGCCAGCTCCACGGGACAGGGGGTAATTGAGCAGTTCTTC.

The chain couples TRBV4-3 to TRBJ2-7; 11 bases are shared with TRBD2. The junction had 11 bases not matched to a gene; V was cut back by 3 bases and J by 4 bases. This CDR3 spans 17 amino acids. Germline CDR1 and CDR2: LGHNA and YSLEER. CDR3 protein: CASSQDHSGTSGYEQYF. CDR3 DNA sequence: TGCGCCAGCAGCCAGGATCACTCCGGGACTAGCGGATACGAGCAGTACTTC.

The chain links TRBV7-8 to TRBJ2-2, with 7 nucleotides matching TRBD2. Germline V lookup: CDR1 SGHVS, CDR2 FQNEAQ. V lost 3 bases to trimming and J lost 6 bases; unmatched junction nucleotides: 4. The CDR3 totals 14 residues. The CDR3 DNA is TGTGCCAGCAGCTTTCCTAGCGGTTCCGGGGAGCTGTTTTTT. Protein product: CASSFPSGSGELFF.

V is TRBV11-3 and J is TRBJ2-7; the D gene is possibly TRBD2 (5 bases). The CDR3 consists of 15 residues. Trimming removed 5 bases at V and 5 bases at J, with 19 bases between. Germline V gene data show CDR1 as SGHNT and CDR2 as YENEEA. CDR3 in DNA: TGTGCCAGCAGCGTAGGAGGTATTACTTCCCACGAGCAGTACTTC. Its protein product is CASSVGGITSHEQYF.

The genes are TRBV15 and TRBJ1-4; no firm D call. The CDR3 contains 16 residues. CDR1 LNHNV and CDR2 YYDKDF come from the germline V gene (reference sequence). V was trimmed by 2 bases and J by 0 bases, leaving 10 bases between them. In DNA, the CDR3 is TGTGCCACCAGCAGACAGATCGGAGCAACTAATGAAAAACTGTTTTTT. It specifies CATSRQIGATNEKLFF.